This TCR beta chain was recovered during a study of cytomegalovirus exposure and HLA in healthy donors. CDR1 LNHDA and CDR2 SQIVND come from the germline V gene (reference sequence). Trimming pared 1 base from V and 10 bases from J, leaving 17 bases between. The CDR3 contains 15 residues. The PCR had 60 Vbeta and 13 Jbeta primers. As originally analysed: A later analysis counted around 74 million unique TCR beta chains, around 10 million shared. The table came from immunoSEQ multiplex PCR; TCRdb's copy has only in-frame clones and leaves some out. V and J calls and clone size follow that table, whereas D and trimming were derived from the DNA. The sample shows some 130,000 clones, 80% of them seen only once. Whole-study results and caveats: More clonal expansion characterized HLA-associated TCR beta chains than equally common others in a later analysis.

This clone appeared a few times. Its antigen is still unknown. The gene calls are TRBV19 and TRBJ2-1; the D gene is possibly TRBD1 (7 bases). The source material was PBMCs. The TCR was taken from a man aged 30 to 39 in good health and CMV-seronegative. CDR3 coding DNA: TGTGCCAGTAGTATAGTACAGGGGACTTTGGAAGAGCAGTTCTTC. Translation gives CASSIVQGTLEEQFF.